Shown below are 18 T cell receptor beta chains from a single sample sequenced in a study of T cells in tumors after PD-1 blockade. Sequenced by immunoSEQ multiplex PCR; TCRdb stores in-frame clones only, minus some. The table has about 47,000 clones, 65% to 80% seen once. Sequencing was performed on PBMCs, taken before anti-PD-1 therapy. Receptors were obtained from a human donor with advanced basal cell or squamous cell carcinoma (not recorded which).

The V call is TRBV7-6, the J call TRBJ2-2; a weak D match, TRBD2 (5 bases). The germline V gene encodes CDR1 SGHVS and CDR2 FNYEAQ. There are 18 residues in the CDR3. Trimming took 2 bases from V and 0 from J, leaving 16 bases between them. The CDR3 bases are TGTGCCAGCAGCTTAAGGGCCGCTAGCAGCGCGAACACCGGGGAGCTGTTTTTT. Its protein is CASSLRAASSANTGELFF.

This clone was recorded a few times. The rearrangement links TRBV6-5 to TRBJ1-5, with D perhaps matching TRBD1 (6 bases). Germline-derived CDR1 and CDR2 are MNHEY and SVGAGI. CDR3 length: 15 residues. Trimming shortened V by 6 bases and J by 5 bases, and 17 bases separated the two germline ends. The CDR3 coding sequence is TGTGCCAGCAGCCTCACAGGGAATTTCGATCAGCCCCAGCATTTT. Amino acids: CASSLTGNFDQPQHF.

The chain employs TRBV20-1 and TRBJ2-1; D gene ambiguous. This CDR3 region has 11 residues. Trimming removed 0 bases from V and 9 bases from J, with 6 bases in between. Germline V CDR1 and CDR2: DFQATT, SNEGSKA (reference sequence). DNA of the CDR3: TGCAGTGCTAGAGAGTCCGGTGAGCAGTTCTTC. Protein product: CSARESGEQFF.

The DNA for the CDR3 is TGTGCCACCAGTGACGCTGCGGGGAACACCGGGGAGCTGTTTTTT. As protein: CATSDAAGNTGELFF. The V call is TRBV24-1, the J call TRBJ2-2; weak D call: TRBD2 (5 bases). Germline CDR1 reads KGHDR; CDR2 reads SFDVKD. The CDR3 extends over 15 amino acids. The V and J ends lost 4 bases and 1 base respectively, with 9 bases between them.

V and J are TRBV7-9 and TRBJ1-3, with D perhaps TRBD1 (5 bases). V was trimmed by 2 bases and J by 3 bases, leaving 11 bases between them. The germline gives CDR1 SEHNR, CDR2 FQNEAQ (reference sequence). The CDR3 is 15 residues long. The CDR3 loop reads CASSLLLGDGNTIYF. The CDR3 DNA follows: TGTGCCAGCAGCTTATTATTAGGGGATGGAAACACCATATATTTT.

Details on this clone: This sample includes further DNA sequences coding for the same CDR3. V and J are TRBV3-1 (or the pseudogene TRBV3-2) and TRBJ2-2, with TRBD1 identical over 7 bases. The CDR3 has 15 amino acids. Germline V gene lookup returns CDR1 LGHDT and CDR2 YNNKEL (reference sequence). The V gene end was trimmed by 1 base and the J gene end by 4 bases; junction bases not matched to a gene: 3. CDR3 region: CASSQGTGSTGELFF. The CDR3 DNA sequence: TGTGCCAGCAGCCAAGGGACAGGTTCCACCGGGGAGCTGTTTTTT.

The CDR3 here is CASSIGTARSGLSYNEQFF. Here the CDR3 DNA reads TGTGCCAGTAGTATTGGGACAGCGCGCAGCGGGCTGTCCTACAATGAGCAGTTCTTC. The chain recombines TRBV19 with TRBJ2-1; tentative D call: TRBD1 (7 bases). With 3 bases removed from V and 1 base from J, the gap between germline ends came to 22 bases. CDR1 and CDR2 (germline): LNHDA, SQIVND (reference sequence). The CDR3 is 19 residues long.

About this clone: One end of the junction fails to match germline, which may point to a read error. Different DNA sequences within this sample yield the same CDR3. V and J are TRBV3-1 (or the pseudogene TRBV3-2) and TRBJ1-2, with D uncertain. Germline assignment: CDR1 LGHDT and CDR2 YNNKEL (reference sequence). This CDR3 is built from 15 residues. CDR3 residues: CASSQDMGRNYGYTF. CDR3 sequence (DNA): TGTGCCAGTAGCCAAGATATGGGCCGTAACTATGGCTACACCTTC.

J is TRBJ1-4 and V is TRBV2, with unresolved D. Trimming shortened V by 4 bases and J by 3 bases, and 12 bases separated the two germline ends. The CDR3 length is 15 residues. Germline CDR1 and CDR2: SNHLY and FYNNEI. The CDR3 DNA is TGTGCCAGCAGTGCCTTGGGGATAGCTAATGAAAAACTGTTTTTT. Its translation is CASSALGIANEKLFF.

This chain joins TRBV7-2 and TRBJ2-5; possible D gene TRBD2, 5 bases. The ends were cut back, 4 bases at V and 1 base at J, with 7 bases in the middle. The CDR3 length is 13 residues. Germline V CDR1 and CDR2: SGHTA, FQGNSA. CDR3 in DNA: TGTGCCAGCAGCTATCGGGGCCAAGAGACCCAGTACTTC. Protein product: CASSYRGQETQYF.

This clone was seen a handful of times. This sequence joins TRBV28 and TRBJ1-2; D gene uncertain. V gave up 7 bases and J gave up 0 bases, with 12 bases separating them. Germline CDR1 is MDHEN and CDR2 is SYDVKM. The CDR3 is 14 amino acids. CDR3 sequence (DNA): TGTGCCAGCACCCCCCGGGGAGCTAACTATGGCTACACCTTC. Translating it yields CASTPRGANYGYTF.

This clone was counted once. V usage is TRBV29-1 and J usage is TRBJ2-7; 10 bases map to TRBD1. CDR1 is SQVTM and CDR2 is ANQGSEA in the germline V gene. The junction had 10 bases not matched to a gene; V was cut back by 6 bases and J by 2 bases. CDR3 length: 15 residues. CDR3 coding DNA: TGCAGCGTCGTCCACCCCGGGACAGGGGCCTACGAGCAGTACTTC. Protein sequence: CSVVHPGTGAYEQYF.

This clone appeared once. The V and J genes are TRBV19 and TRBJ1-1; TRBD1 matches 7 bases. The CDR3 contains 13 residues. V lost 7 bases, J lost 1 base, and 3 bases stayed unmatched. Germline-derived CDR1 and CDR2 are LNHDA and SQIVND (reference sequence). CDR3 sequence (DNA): TGTGCCAGTATGGACAGGTCGAACACTGAAGCTTTCTTT. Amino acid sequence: CASMDRSNTEAFF.

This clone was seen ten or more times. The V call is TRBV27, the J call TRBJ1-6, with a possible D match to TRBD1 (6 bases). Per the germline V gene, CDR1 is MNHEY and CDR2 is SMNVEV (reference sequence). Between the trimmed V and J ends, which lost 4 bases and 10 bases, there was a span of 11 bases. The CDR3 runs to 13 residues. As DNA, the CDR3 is TGTGCCAGCAGTTCAGGGGAATACTCACCCCTCCACTTT. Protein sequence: CASSSGEYSPLHF.

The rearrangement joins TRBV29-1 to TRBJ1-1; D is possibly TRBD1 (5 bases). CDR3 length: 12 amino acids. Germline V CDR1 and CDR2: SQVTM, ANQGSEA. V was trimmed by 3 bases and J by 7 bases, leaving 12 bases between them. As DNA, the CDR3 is TGCAGCGTTGAGGTTAGACAGTATGAAGCTTTCTTT. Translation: CSVEVRQYEAFF.

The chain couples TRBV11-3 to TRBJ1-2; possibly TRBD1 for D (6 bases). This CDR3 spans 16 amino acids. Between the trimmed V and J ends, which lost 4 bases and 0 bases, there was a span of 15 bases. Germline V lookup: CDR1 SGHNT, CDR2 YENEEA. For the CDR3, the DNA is TGTGCCAGCAGCTACGGGTCTACAGGGACTAACTATGGCTACACCTTC. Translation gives CASSYGSTGTNYGYTF.

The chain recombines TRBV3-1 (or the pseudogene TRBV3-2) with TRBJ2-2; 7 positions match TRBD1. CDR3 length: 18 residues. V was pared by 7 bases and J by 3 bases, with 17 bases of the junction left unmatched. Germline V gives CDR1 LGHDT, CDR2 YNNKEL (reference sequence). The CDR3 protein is CASTPRDRGRLDTGELFF. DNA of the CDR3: TGTGCCAGCACACCGAGGGATAGGGGGCGACTGGACACCGGGGAGCTGTTTTTT.

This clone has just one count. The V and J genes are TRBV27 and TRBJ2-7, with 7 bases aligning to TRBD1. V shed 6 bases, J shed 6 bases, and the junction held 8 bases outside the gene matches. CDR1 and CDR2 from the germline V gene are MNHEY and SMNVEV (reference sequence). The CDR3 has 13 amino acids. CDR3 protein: CASSVQGFSEQYF. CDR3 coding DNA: TGTGCCAGCAGCGTACAGGGGTTCTCCGAGCAGTACTTC.